A single sample gave rise to the 19 T cell receptor beta chains below, sequenced in a study of T cells after posttransplantation cyclophosphamide. The protocol was immunoSEQ multiplex PCR, while the TCRdb copy is restricted to in-frame clones and leaves out a portion. The sample was found to contain about 39,000 clones, and every one recurs. The sequencing input was PBMCs. All receptors derive from a woman aged 45-65 years in good health and a related stem cell transplant donor.

This clone has a count of ten or more. The V call is TRBV10-1, the J call TRBJ1-1, with D possibly TRBD1 on 6 matching bases. This CDR3 is 14 amino acids long. The germline CDR1 and CDR2 sequences are WNHNN and SYGVQD (reference sequence). V was trimmed by 6 bases and J by 0 bases, leaving 11 bases between them. CDR3 amino acids: CASRSGTLNTEAFF. In DNA, the CDR3 is TGCGCCAGCAGATCCGGGACACTGAACACTGAAGCTTTCTTT.

This clone was detected ten times or more. The chain is built from TRBV5-4 and TRBJ1-6, with D possibly TRBD1 on 6 matching bases. CDR1 SGHNT and CDR2 YYREEE come from the germline V gene (reference sequence). The CDR3 contains 15 residues. Trimming took 0 bases from V and 7 from J, leaving 11 bases between them. The CDR3 region has the DNA TGTGCCAGCAGCTTGGACAGGGTCGGGAATTCACCCCTCCACTTT. As protein: CASSLDRVGNSPLHF.

This clone appeared many times. The rearrangement joins TRBV5-1 to TRBJ2-5, with 12 nucleotides matching TRBD2. This CDR3 comprises 16 residues. Germline V lookup: CDR1 SGHRS, CDR2 YFSETQ. With 3 bases clipped from V and 4 bases from J, the junction kept 7 bases outside the gene matches. The DNA of the CDR3 is TGCGCCAGCAGCTCCGCTAGCGGGGGGGCCGTAGAGACCCAGTACTTC. Translating it yields CASSSASGGAVETQYF.

This clone was counted at least ten times. The DNA for the CDR3 is TGTGCCAGCAGCCTACGGACAGGAGTCTACGAGCAGTACTTC. Translated, it gives CASSLRTGVYEQYF. This chain joins TRBV6-6 and TRBJ2-7; 7 bases agree with TRBD1. Trimming removed 6 bases from V and 3 bases from J; junction bases left unmatched: 8. The CDR3 has 14 amino acids. Germline CDR1 reads MNHNY; CDR2 reads SVGAGI (reference sequence).

Ten or more counts support this clone. This chain joins TRBV5-5 and TRBJ2-7; maybe TRBD1 (5 bases). The CDR3 runs 13 residues. Germline lookup yields CDR1 SGHKS and CDR2 YYEKEE (reference sequence). V dropped 2 bases and J dropped 6 bases, with 12 bases sitting between them. CDR3 protein: CASSFPDRSEQYF. As DNA, the CDR3 is TGTGCCAGCAGCTTTCCCGACAGATCCGAGCAGTACTTC.

In its sample, this clone was seen many times. The chain is built from TRBV4-3 and TRBJ2-3, with a tentative D call TRBD2 (7 bases). Per germline, CDR1 LGHNA and CDR2 YSLEER. The CDR3 extends over 16 amino acids. Trimming took off 0 bases at V and 4 bases at J, with 14 bases between the two ends. CDR3 loop: CASSQDLGGASDTQYF. The CDR3 DNA is TGCGCCAGCAGCCAAGATCTGGGGGGGGCTTCAGATACGCAGTATTTT.

This clone was counted many times. The J gene is TRBJ1-2, the V gene TRBV7-9; D possibly corresponds to TRBD1 (5 bases). The CDR3 is made up of 15 amino acids. With 2 bases removed from V and 1 base from J, the gap between germline ends came to 11 bases. Germline assignment: CDR1 SEHNR and CDR2 FQNEAQ (reference sequence). The CDR3 nucleotides read TGTGCCAGCAGCTTACCCCAGGGCGGTAACTATGGCTACACCTTC. Encoded protein: CASSLPQGGNYGYTF.

Many counts were recorded for this clone. Other DNA variants within this sample encode the same CDR3. The genes are TRBV27 and TRBJ1-1, with 9 bases matching TRBD1. The V and J ends lost 6 bases and 4 bases, in that order; junction bases with no gene match: 0. The CDR3 is 12 residues long. Germline CDR1 reads MNHEY; CDR2 reads SMNVEV (reference sequence). The CDR3 region is CASRTGGTEAFF. CDR3 bases: TGTGCCAGCAGGACAGGGGGCACTGAAGCTTTCTTT.

This clone appeared many times. The rearrangement uses TRBV12-5 and TRBJ2-7, with 8 bases fitting TRBD2. The CDR3 covers 16 residues. CDR1 and CDR2 from the germline V gene are LGHNT and FRNRAP. V lost 8 bases and J lost 1; bases outside the gene matches: 13. CDR3 amino acids: CASSPSLAGSSYEQYF. The CDR3 nucleotides are TGTGCTAGTTCCCCCAGTCTAGCGGGTTCTTCCTACGAGCAGTACTTC.

This clone came up many times. The CDR3 is CASSKGARINYGYTF. The CDR3 DNA sequence: TGTGCCAGCAGTAAAGGGGCCCGTATTAACTATGGCTACACCTTC. This chain links TRBV28 with TRBJ1-2; D may be TRBD1 (5 bases). The V gene's germline CDR1 is MDHEN and CDR2 SYDVKM. V was cut by 5 bases and J by 1 base, with 14 bases left in between. This CDR3 comprises 15 residues.

This clone was counted ten times or more. Different DNA sequences within this sample yield the same CDR3. This chain joins TRBV28 and TRBJ1-2; perhaps TRBD1 as D (6 bases). This CDR3 region has 15 residues. CDR1 and CDR2 from the germline V gene are MDHEN and SYDVKM. The V gene lost 8 bases and the J gene lost 7 bases, with 23 bases spanning the gap. CDR3 bases: TGTGCCAGCTTACAGGGCGTCCTGAGGGGGGGTGGCTACACCTTC. Its protein product is CASLQGVLRGGGYTF.

This clone has a count of ten or more. The gene calls are TRBV9 and TRBJ1-2, with 12 bases lining up with TRBD1. Per germline, CDR1 SGDLS and CDR2 YYNGEE. This CDR3 contains 17 residues. V gave up 0 bases and J gave up 4 bases; unmatched junction bases: 7. Written as DNA, the CDR3 is TGTGCCAGCAGCGTAGGGGGGACAGGGGGCCCCCTCTATGGCTACACCTTC. It encodes CASSVGGTGGPLYGYTF.

In this sample, this clone turned up many times. The J gene is TRBJ2-7, the V gene TRBV29-1; the D gene is possibly TRBD2 (6 bases). This CDR3 is built from 15 residues. The V gene's germline CDR1 is SQVTM and CDR2 ANQGSEA. Trimming stripped 0 bases from V and 4 bases from J, with 16 bases between. DNA of the CDR3: TGCAGCGTTGAAGATGAGCTAGCAGCGGGTTACGAGCAGTACTTC. Protein product: CSVEDELAAGYEQYF.

This clone was picked up a small number of times. The V call is TRBV18, the J call TRBJ1-2; 10 bases agree with TRBD1. The CDR3 contains 15 residues. The V segment lost 3 bases and the J segment 0 bases; nucleotides outside the gene matches: 1. Germline V gene data show CDR1 as KGHSH and CDR2 as LQKENI. CDR3 sequence: CASSPGTGANYGYTF. Here the CDR3 DNA reads TGTGCCAGCTCACCCGGGACAGGGGCTAACTATGGCTACACCTTC. Variable domain in full (rest from reference TRBV18 and TRBJ1-2): NAGVMQNPRHLVRRRGQEARLRCSPMKGHSHVYWYRQLPEEGLKFMVYLQKENIIDESGMPKERFSAEFPKEGPSILRIQQVVRGDSAAYFCASSPGTGANYGYTFGSGTRLTVV.

At least ten counts were recorded for this clone. V and J are TRBV4-1 and TRBJ1-2; TRBD1 is a possible D gene (5 bases). The CDR3 runs 16 residues. Trimming took 7 bases from V and 8 from J, leaving 26 bases between them. Germline V gene lookup returns CDR1 MGHRA and CDR2 YSYEKL. In nucleotides, the CDR3 is TGCGCCAGCACAGGTGAATATGGGACTCCGGAGGCGGGCTACACCTTC. The encoded protein is CASTGEYGTPEAGYTF.

Ten or more counts support this clone. This rearrangement joins TRBV7-9 to TRBJ2-3; the D gene is possibly TRBD1 (5 bases). The V gene's germline CDR1 is SEHNR and CDR2 FQNEAQ (reference sequence). Trimming removed 8 bases at V and 4 bases at J, with 7 bases between. The CDR3 totals 11 residues. CDR3 protein: CASEGADTQYF. CDR3 DNA: TGTGCCAGCGAAGGGGCAGATACGCAGTATTTT.

In its sample, this clone was seen many times. The CDR3 loop reads CASSEGQAWNTEAFF. CDR3 DNA sequence: TGTGCCAGCAGCGAAGGACAGGCTTGGAACACTGAAGCTTTCTTT. The chain joins TRBV5-8 to TRBJ1-1; TRBD1 matches 7 bases. Trimming at V came to 4 bases and at J to 1 base, leaving 7 bases not matched to a gene. CDR1 is SGHTS, CDR2 YDEGEE, per germline. This CDR3 is built from 15 residues. Full variable domain (outside the CDR3, taken from reference TRBV5-8 and TRBJ1-1): EAGVTQSPTHLIKTRGQQATLRCSPISGHTSVYWYQQALGLGLQFLLWYDEGEERNRGNFPPRFSGRQFPNYSSELNVNALELEDSALYLCASSEGQAWNTEAFFGQGTRLTVV.

This clone was picked up many times. J is TRBJ1-2 and V is TRBV19; D gene unclear. V lost 1 base, J lost 5 bases, and 11 bases lay in between. CDR3 length: 14 residues. Germline CDR1 LNHDA, CDR2 SQIVND (reference sequence). CDR3 residues: CASSIGTRGYGYTF. The CDR3 nucleotides are TGTGCCAGTAGTATAGGTACCCGGGGATATGGCTACACCTTC.

This clone appeared many times. The chain combines TRBV28 with TRBJ1-5; D is perhaps TRBD1 (5 bases). CDR3 length: 15 residues. V was clipped by 8 bases and J by 6 bases, with 20 bases between them. In germline, CDR1 is MDHEN, CDR2 SYDVKM. CDR3 sequence reads: CASGGVITVGQPQHF. DNA for the CDR3: TGTGCCAGCGGGGGGGTGATTACGGTGGGTCAGCCCCAGCATTTT. Combining the CDR3 with reference TRBV28 and TRBJ1-5 gives the whole variable domain DVKVTQSSRYLVKRTGEKVFLECVQDMDHENMFWYRQDPGLGLRLIYFSYDVKMKEKGDIPEGYSVSREKKERFSLILESASTNQTSMYLCASGGVITVGQPQHFGDGTRLSIL.